This TCR beta chain was obtained from a study of shared clonotypes between healthy human individuals. As regards this clone: At one boundary the junction diverges from the germline segment, which might be a read error.

Repertoires were generated with immunoSEQ multiplex PCR, while TCRdb's copy carries only in-frame clones and drops some. The sample has over a million clones, approximately 80% seen once. CDR3 size: 16 residues. In germline, CDR1 is KGHSH, CDR2 LQKENI. Sequencing was carried out using memory CD4+ T cells from PBMCs. The subset here: CD45RA-negative fraction. This chain uses TRBV18 with TRBJ2-1; 7 bases fit TRBD2. This receptor was taken from a man younger than 30 in good health. Some clones in this sample may be carry-over from other donors' samples. CDR3 nucleotide sequence: TGTGCCAGCTCGCCACCGACTAGCCGGGGCCTCAATGAGCAGTTCTTC. This translates into CASSPPTSRGLNEQFF.